The following is a TCR beta chain sequence with its context. Antigen unknown. The CD45RO-CCR7+CD27+CD95- phenotype denoted naive CD8+ T cells. Preparation of TRB cDNA libraries relied on 5' RACE carrying UMI labels. TCRdb reprocessed the 5' RACE reads and reports one entry per CDR3 protein, with no DNA. The sample yields about 110,000 distinct CDR3 sequences, of which the top ten take up more than 0.3%. The entry originates in a study of CXCR3-negative and CXCR3-positive naive CD8 T cells. Broader study findings: Post-cryopreservation CXCR3 expression was partly diminished, and the bulk of assays employed fresh PBMCs. Both of the naive subsets showed about the same high diversity, but memory CD8+ cells had much less. Comparison of naive CXCR3-negative and CXCR3-positive cells revealed similar TRBV-TRBJ usage, while memory cells differed. TRB CDR3s of CXCR3-positive naive cells were more hydrophobic than those of CXCR3-negative naive cells.

Per the germline V gene, CDR1 is SGHDN and CDR2 is FVKESK. The CDR3 is made up of 12 amino acids. The gene calls are TRBV14 and TRBJ2-3. Sequencing was performed on naive CXCR3+ CD8+ T cells from blood. The subset is: CD45RO-CCR7+CD27+CD95- naive CD8+ T cells expressing CXCR3 (TNR3+). The TCR was taken from a human donor in good health. Some clones in this sample may be carry-over from other donors' samples. The CDR3 is CASSHYTDTQYF. Using reference TRBV14 and TRBJ2-3 for the parts outside the CDR3, the full variable domain is EAGVTQFPSHSVIEKGQTVTLRCDPISGHDNLYWYRRVMGKEIKFLLHFVKESKQDESGMPNNRFLAERTGGTYSTLKVQPAELEDSGVYFCASSHYTDTQYFGPGTRLTVL.